This TCR beta chain appears in the sequencing data of a study of human T cells and chemical hapten exposure. The wider study: Small pooled library volume differences chiefly drove per-sample TCR yield variation. Points from the study as a whole: More PT1 expanded TCRs went with higher patch test scores.

Germline V gene lookup returns CDR1 MNHNY and CDR2 SVGAGI (reference sequence). The J segment lost 2 bases and the V segment lost 6 bases, leaving 9 bases of the junction unmatched. The CDR3 is 15 amino acids. Each CDR3 protein is one row after TCRdb ran MiXCR on the RACE reads. The table lists some 80,000 distinct CDR3 sequences, roughly 10% of them singletons, with around 1.6% in the top ten. Time point meaning: patch test 2, 6 weeks after DPC sensitization. Treatment here: therapeutic diphenylcyclopropenone sensitization with weekly scalp DPC. Blood was collected ahead of every patch test applied. Points on this clonotype: The target antigen is unknown.

The rearrangement links TRBV6-6 to TRBJ1-1; the match to TRBD1 covers 7 bases. The source of this sequence is a man between 18 and 35 years old with alopecia areata. Some clones in this sample may be carry-over from other donors' samples. The sequenced sample was whole blood, obtained in connection with sensitization to the hapten diphenylcyclopropenone (DPC). The CDR3, as DNA: TGTGCCAGCAGATCTTCGACAGGGCGCAACACTGAAGCTTTCTTT. It codes for CASRSSTGRNTEAFF.